This is a list of T cell receptor beta chains from one sample in a study of control samples from healthy donors and cancer patients. Clones were sequenced by immunoSEQ multiplex PCR, and TCRdb holds only the in-frame ones, with some missing. The sample comprises roughly 130,000 clones, about nine tenths of which are singletons, and about 2.5% rests with the top ten. Sequencing was performed on blood. These receptor sequences come from a man between 18 and 29 years old in good health. Each CDR3 is given with its conserved first and last residue. D genes are given only for firm matches. A clone size is listed for some rows: how often the clone was seen (once, few, many), or a class if it is expanded.

TRBV15	NA	TRBJ2-1	NA	TGTGCCACCAGCAGAGACCGGGGTGAGCAGTTCTTC	CATSRDRGEQFF
TRBV9	TRBD1	TRBJ1-3	NA	TGTGCCAGCAGCCCGACAGGGTACTCTGGAAACACCATATATTTT	CASSPTGYSGNTIYF
TRBV28	TRBD1	TRBJ2-1	NA	TGTGCCAGCAGTTCAGGGACAGGGTACAATGAGCAGTTCTTC	CASSSGTGYNEQFF
TRBV6-1	NA	TRBJ2-7	NA	TGTGCCAGCAGTGAACGGCGCCCCTACGAGCAGTACTTC	CASSERRPYEQYF
TRBV18	NA	TRBJ2-3	NA	TGTGCCAGCTCACCGAGGGGAGATACGCAGTATTTT	CASSPRGDTQYF
TRBV29-1	NA	TRBJ2-3	NA	TGCAGCGTTGGGGTAACCCTCCGCACAGATACGCAGTATTTT	CSVGVTLRTDTQYF
TRBV29-1	TRBD2	TRBJ2-5	NA	TGCAGCGTTGAAGAGGTTGGGCGGGAGAGTGAGACCCAGTACTTC	CSVEEVGRESETQYF
TRBV3-1/TRBV3-2	NA	TRBJ2-3	NA	TGTGCCAGCAGCCGTAAAACGGACCCACGGGGGGATACGCAGTATTTT	CASSRKTDPRGDTQYF
TRBV6-5	NA	TRBJ1-2	NA	TGTGCCAGCAGTTTTTACAGGGAGGGGAGCTATGGCTACACCTTC	CASSFYREGSYGYTF
TRBV10-3	TRBD1	TRBJ1-3	once	TGTGCCATACAAGACAGGGGTAATGGAAACACCATATATTTT	CAIQDRGNGNTIYF
TRBV2	TRBD1	TRBJ1-1	many	TGTGCCAGCTCAACGGGACAGGGGAGGACTGAAGCTTTCTTT	CASSTGQGRTEAFF
TRBV19	TRBD2	TRBJ2-1	NA	TGTGCCAGTAGTCCATCCGGACTAGCCCCCTACAATGAGCAGTTCTTC	CASSPSGLAPYNEQFF
TRBV19	TRBD2	TRBJ2-1	NA	TGTGCCAGTAGTATCGGGACTAGCAGCTACAATGAGCAGTTCTTC	CASSIGTSSYNEQFF
TRBV11-2	NA	TRBJ2-5	NA	TGTGCCAGCAGCCAGACCTCGGGACTCCAAGAGACCCAGTACTTC	CASSQTSGLQETQYF
TRBV2	TRBD2	TRBJ2-3	NA	TGTGCCAGTACCTCGACTAGCGGGGGTTCAGATACGCAGTATTTT	CASTSTSGGSDTQYF
TRBV19	NA	TRBJ1-1	NA	TGTGCCAGCTCGAGACATTCTAAGAACACTGAAGCTTTCTTT	CASSRHSKNTEAFF
TRBV4-3	NA	TRBJ2-3	NA	TGCGCCAGCAGCCCTCAGGGGGGCGGCTATAGCACAGATACGCAGTATTTT	CASSPQGGGYSTDTQYF
TRBV28	NA	TRBJ2-7	NA	TGTGCCAGCAGTTTAACAGGGCTGACCTACGAGCAGTACTTC	CASSLTGLTYEQYF
TRBV11-2	TRBD2	TRBJ2-1	NA	TGTGCCAGCAGCCGAACGGCTAGAACGGGGGGTAATGAGCAGTTCTTC	CASSRTARTGGNEQFF
TRBV28	NA	TRBJ2-4	NA	TGTGCCAGCAGCTTGAGGGTACCTCCCATTCAGTACTTC	CASSLRVPPIQYF
TRBV7-3	NA	TRBJ2-7	NA	TGTGCCAGCAGCTTAATCGCCAGGTGTCGGGAGCAGTACTTC	CASSLIARCREQYF
TRBV5-4	NA	TRBJ1-2	NA	TGTGCCAGCAGCCCCGCTGCCCACCCTAACTATGGCTACACCTTC	CASSPAAHPNYGYTF
TRBV10-3	TRBD2	TRBJ2-1	NA	TGTGCCATCAGTGATGGACTAGCGGACAATGAGCAGTTCTTC	CAISDGLADNEQFF
TRBV27	TRBD1	TRBJ1-4	NA	TGTGCCAGCCGACCGACAGGGCCACTGACTAATGAAAAACTGTTTTTT	CASRPTGPLTNEKLFF
TRBV28	NA	TRBJ1-4	NA	TGTGCCAGCAGAGGGGGGAGGATAGGTGAAAAACTGTTTTTT	CASRGGRIGEKLFF
TRBV4-2	NA	TRBJ2-5	NA	TGTGCCAGCAGCCAAGCGAGCCAGACGGAGACCCAGTACTTC	CASSQASQTETQYF
TRBV7-3	NA	TRBJ2-5	NA	TGTGCCAGCAGCGTGATCGGGGGTCCGGGGGAGACCCAGTACTTC	CASSVIGGPGETQYF
TRBV7-2	NA	TRBJ1-6	NA	TGTGCCAGCAGCTTAGGGGGCGCTTCCTATAATTCACCCCTCCACTTT	CASSLGGASYNSPLHF
TRBV3-1/TRBV3-2	TRBD1	TRBJ1-2	NA	TGTGCCAGCAGACGACAGGGGGCTTATGGCTACACCTTC	CASRRQGAYGYTF
TRBV5-4	TRBD2	TRBJ2-5	NA	TGTGCCAGCAGCTCGTTGACCGGACTAGCGGGGGCTGAGACCCAGTACTTC	CASSSLTGLAGAETQYF
TRBV15	NA	TRBJ1-2	NA	TGTGCCACCGACTCGACAGATTATGGCTACACCTTC	CATDSTDYGYTF
TRBV3-1/TRBV3-2	TRBD1	TRBJ1-5	NA	TGTGCCAGCAGCCAGGGGACAGGGTCGGTGCATAGCAATCAGCCCCAGCATTTT	CASSQGTGSVHSNQPQHF
TRBV24-1	NA	TRBJ1-3	NA	TGTGCCACCCCCCAGGAGGCTGATTCGCCTGGAAACACCATATATTTT	CATPQEADSPGNTIYF
TRBV4-1	NA	TRBJ2-1	NA	TGCGCCAGCAGCCAAGTCAATGAGCAGTTCTTC	CASSQVNEQFF
TRBV29-1	NA	TRBJ1-5	NA	TGCAGCGTTAGTCCGCTACAATCAGAGGCCCAGCCCCAGCATTTT	CSVSPLQSEAQPQHF
TRBV2	TRBD1	TRBJ1-5	NA	TGTGCCAGCACCACGACAGGGGGATCTGGGCAGCCCCAGCATTTT	CASTTTGGSGQPQHF
TRBV2	NA	TRBJ1-5	once	TGTGCCAGCAGTGAAGCGCTTCACAGGGCACAGCCCCAGCATTTT	CASSEALHRAQPQHF
TRBV7-2	TRBD2	TRBJ2-4	NA	TGTGCCAGCAGCCCTATAGCGGGAGCCAAAAACATTCAGTACTTC	CASSPIAGAKNIQYF
TRBV5-1	NA	TRBJ1-3	NA	TGCGCCAGCAGCTTGGAGGCGTCTGGAAACACCATATATTTT	CASSLEASGNTIYF
TRBV28	NA	TRBJ1-1	once	TGTGCCAGCAGTTTAGGCTATGCGGGGGGCTCGGGGACTGAAGCTTTCTTT	CASSLGYAGGSGTEAFF
TRBV6-5	NA	TRBJ1-3	few	TGTGCCAGCAGAAAACAAATAGACGGAAACACCATATATTTT	CASRKQIDGNTIYF
TRBV30	NA	TRBJ1-2	NA	TGTGCCTGGAGTGTACCAGGGAAGGACTATGGCTACACCTTC	CAWSVPGKDYGYTF
TRBV27	TRBD2	TRBJ2-3	NA	TGTGCCATCCGCCGGGGCGGGAGGGGCACAGATACGCAGTATTTT	CAIRRGGRGTDTQYF
TRBV10-1	TRBD1	TRBJ1-1	NA	TGCGCCAGCAGCCCTAGACAGGGCCCTAACACTGAAGCTTTCTTT	CASSPRQGPNTEAFF